This TCR beta chain was captured in a study of blood T cell repertoires in COVID-19. About the study: Material from acute and convalescent COVID-19 was sourced from the United States, Italy and Spain. Sample material is recorded as cDNA or gDNA derived from T cells, B-cell-depleted T cells, or PBMCs.

The CDR3 consists of 15 residues. V lost 4 bases, J lost 6 bases, and 8 bases stayed unmatched. CDR1 and CDR2 from the germline V gene are KGHSY and FQNENV. As processed by the authors: Reference gene primers were amplified, and this amplification served to estimate nucleated cell counts. Measured with immunoSEQ multiplex PCR; TCRdb has only the in-frame clones, and not every one. D and trimming come from the DNA, and the V and J calls and clone size come from that table. The data hold 65,000 to 75,000 clones, with 75% to 85% observed a single time. The J gene is TRBJ1-5, the V gene TRBV16, with 8 bases lining up with TRBD1. This clonotype was obtained from a man older than 75 with acute or convalescent COVID-19. The sample was peripheral blood. This CDR3 is CASSPEQGEGQPQHF. As DNA, the CDR3 is TGTGCCAGCAGCCCGGAACAGGGGGAAGGTCAGCCCCAGCATTTT.